A selection of T cell receptor beta chains follows, all from one sample in a study of shared clonotypes between healthy human individuals. Measured with immunoSEQ multiplex PCR; TCRdb has only the in-frame clones, and not every one. Counted here are fewer than 3 million clones, about nine tenths occurring once; the ten biggest clones make up about 0.36%. The specimen sequenced was naive CD4+ T cells from PBMCs. The receptor source for this set is a man between 18 and 35 years old in good health. Some clones in this sample may be carry-over from other donors' samples. The CDR3 runs from the conserved cysteine through the conserved F or W. A D gene is named only where the DNA matches it firmly. Only some rows state a clone size, as once, few, many or a class for expanded clones.

>.|TRBV6-6|.|TRBJ2-7
CASSRTYEQYF
>TRBD1|TRBV19|.|TRBJ1-1
CASYRGLNTEAFF
>.|TRBV6-6|.|TRBJ1-2
CASSYEGTDRSYTF
>.|TRBV10-3|.|TRBJ2-7
CAISDGAAKTDEQYF
>TRBD2|TRBV5-8|.|TRBJ2-1
CASSLAIGTSGTNEQFF
>TRBD1|TRBV5-1|.|TRBJ2-1
CASSLDGQGSYNEQFF
>.|TRBV7-9|few|TRBJ2-5
CASSPRGGEQETQYF
>.|TRBV7-6|.|TRBJ2-1
CASSLGGRLEQFF
>TRBD2|TRBV7-3|.|TRBJ2-5
CASSLRGLAGGGETQYF
>.|TRBV2|.|TRBJ1-5
CASSPIGTANQPQHF
>TRBD2|TRBV18|.|TRBJ2-1
CASSLSSGYNEQFF